Below are 17 T cell receptor beta chains sequenced from a single sample in a study of a mutant IDH1 vaccine in newly diagnosed glioma. The method was immunoSEQ multiplex PCR; TCRdb's version includes in-frame clones alone and lacks a portion of them. The sample lists over 45,000 clones; around 80% were seen once. Time point here: week 5, during vaccination. Vaccine doses each comprised 300 ug of mutant IDH1 20-mer peptide, with topical imiquimod. No antigens are known for them. The sequenced sample was PBMCs, obtained from a glioma patient whose treatment included an IDH1 peptide vaccine. These TCRs come from a woman in her forties or fifties with glioma.

The rearrangement joins TRBV5-1 to TRBJ2-3, with TRBD2 matching 9 bases. The CDR3 length is 14 residues. V gave up 2 bases and J gave up 4 bases; unmatched junction bases: 2. Germline values: CDR1 SGHRS, CDR2 YFSETQ. The CDR3 region has the DNA TGCGCCAGCAGCTTCGAGCGGGGGGCAGATACGCAGTATTTT. This gives the protein CASSFERGADTQYF.

V is TRBV5-4 and J is TRBJ1-1, with 7 bases aligning to TRBD1. J lost 0 bases, V lost 2 bases, and 10 bases had no gene match. Germline values: CDR1 SGHNT, CDR2 YYREEE (reference sequence). This CDR3 is 17 amino acids long. The CDR3 DNA sequence: TGTGCCAGCAGCTTACCAGGGGGAGCTGGAGTGAACACTGAAGCTTTCTTT. Protein sequence: CASSLPGGAGVNTEAFF.

The chain combines TRBV7-9 with TRBJ1-3; D is unresolved. CDR1 is SEHNR, CDR2 FQNEAQ, per germline (reference sequence). The CDR3 contains 14 residues. V lost 1 base and J lost 0, with 4 bases in between. The CDR3 nucleotides read TGTGCCAGCAGCTTAGGACCCTCTGGAAACACCATATATTTT. Translating it yields CASSLGPSGNTIYF.

DNA of the CDR3: TGTGCCAGCAGCTTACTCCTCATAGGTGAAGCTTTCTTT. Its protein product is CASSLLLIGEAFF. The chain recombines TRBV5-5 with TRBJ1-1; D not certain. CDR1 is SGHKS, CDR2 YYEKEE, per germline (reference sequence). This CDR3 is built from 13 residues. The V end was cut by 2 bases, the J end by 7 bases, with 12 bases between. Drawing the rest from reference TRBV5-5 and TRBJ1-1, the complete variable domain is DAGVTQSPTHLIKTRGQQVTLRCSPISGHKSVSWYQQVLGQGPQFIFQYYEKEERGRGNFPDRFSARQFPNYSSELNVNALLLGDSALYLCASSLLLIGEAFFGQGTRLTVV.

The gene calls are TRBV19 and TRBJ2-7; a weak D match, TRBD1 (6 bases). Looked up from germline, CDR1 is LNHDA and CDR2 is SQIVND (reference sequence). The CDR3 sequence is 14 residues long. Trimming removed 4 bases from V and 2 bases from J, with 12 bases in between. The CDR3 DNA follows: TGTGCCAGTAGTAGCCGGGACACTACCTACGAGCAGTACTTC. Translated, it gives CASSSRDTTYEQYF.

This chain links TRBV4-1 with TRBJ1-1, with D uncertain. V gave up 0 bases and J gave up 0 bases, with 5 bases separating them. Germline CDR1 reads MGHRA; CDR2 reads YSYEKL. This CDR3 has 14 residues. CDR3 in DNA: TGCGCCAGCAGCCAAGATTCCATGAACACTGAAGCTTTCTTT. Protein: CASSQDSMNTEAFF.

V usage is TRBV9 and J usage is TRBJ2-2; 7 bases align to TRBD2. Unmatched junction bases numbered 5, after V lost 6 bases and J lost 0 bases. Germline CDR1 reads SGDLS; CDR2 reads YYNGEE. The CDR3 length is 15 residues. The CDR3, as DNA: TGTGCCAGCACCGTGGGAGGGGCGAACACCGGGGAGCTGTTTTTT. Translation: CASTVGGANTGELFF.

This chain uses TRBV7-6 with TRBJ1-3; D gene unclear. This CDR3 comprises 14 residues. V was trimmed by 7 bases and J by 0 bases, leaving 10 bases between them. The germline V gene has CDR1 SGHVS and CDR2 FNYEAQ. The CDR3 nucleotides read TGTGCCAGCAAGGAGGACCCCTCTGGAAACACCATATATTTT. Translation gives CASKEDPSGNTIYF.

This rearrangement joins TRBV2 to TRBJ1-5, with D possibly matching TRBD1 (6 bases). Trimming took off 11 bases at V and 0 bases at J, with 11 bases between the two ends. Per germline, CDR1 SNHLY and CDR2 FYNNEI. The CDR3 runs to 13 residues. The CDR3 bases are TGTGCCGTTAAGGGGGATAGCAATCAGCCCCAGCATTTT. This codes for CAVKGDSNQPQHF.

The chain carries TRBV19 and TRBJ2-2; D assignment may be TRBD1 or TRBD2 (5 bases each). This CDR3 is 18 amino acids long. Germline CDR1 LNHDA, CDR2 SQIVND (reference sequence). The V end lost 0 bases, the J end lost 5 bases, and 19 bases lay between the germline ends. CDR3 loop: CASSIDPGYYTGTGELFF. The CDR3 region has the DNA TGTGCCAGTAGTATAGATCCAGGGTACTATACGGGAACCGGGGAGCTGTTTTTT.

In its sample, this clone was seen once. The genes are TRBV6-5 and TRBJ2-5, with 8 bases fitting TRBD1. After removal of 8 bases from V and 5 bases from J, the junction contained 7 bases not matched to a gene. Germline CDR1 MNHEY, CDR2 SVGAGI. CDR3 length: 13 residues. The CDR3 reads CASSGGAGETQYF. For the CDR3, the DNA is TGTGCCAGCTCAGGGGGCGCCGGGGAGACCCAGTACTTC.

The V gene is TRBV5-5, the J gene TRBJ1-2; 8 nucleotides agree with TRBD1. Germline trimming cut 4 bases from V and 6 bases from J; bases unmatched to any gene: 11. CDR1 SGHKS and CDR2 YYEKEE come from the germline V gene (reference sequence). The CDR3 extends over 15 amino acids. The CDR3 here is CASSPFQGAINGYTF. The CDR3 nucleotides read TGTGCCAGCAGCCCATTTCAGGGGGCTATAAATGGCTACACCTTC.

This clone was found once. The rearrangement joins TRBV6-5 to TRBJ2-4; TRBD2 might be the D (5 bases). Per the germline V gene, CDR1 is MNHEY and CDR2 is SVGAGI. Deletions cut 2 bases from V and 12 bases from J, with 8 bases between. This CDR3 has 11 amino acids. The CDR3 sequence is CASSYGLHQYF. The CDR3 nucleotides are TGTGCCAGCAGTTACGGACTCCATCAGTACTTC.

This chain links TRBV5-8 with TRBJ1-5; unclear D gene. The germline gives CDR1 SGHTS, CDR2 YDEGEE. The CDR3 consists of 15 residues. The V and J ends lost 5 bases and 0 bases respectively, with 12 bases between them. This chain's CDR3 is CASRLDTFSNQPQHF. CDR3 nucleotide sequence: TGTGCCAGCAGACTCGACACCTTTAGCAATCAGCCCCAGCATTTT.

The chain employs TRBV9 and TRBJ1-3; unclear D gene. V was shortened by 2 bases and J by 4 bases, with 13 bases between the two germline ends. The germline gives CDR1 SGDLS, CDR2 YYNGEE. The CDR3 has 15 residues. The CDR3 DNA sequence: TGTGCCAGCAGCGTGTCAGGTCTGGCGGGAAACACCATATATTTT. Its translation is CASSVSGLAGNTIYF.

This chain joins TRBV9 and TRBJ1-1, with 8 positions matching TRBD1. The CDR3 is 15 residues long. CDR1 is SGDLS, CDR2 YYNGEE, per germline. V lost 5 bases to trimming and J lost 2 bases; unmatched junction nucleotides: 8. The chain's CDR3 is CASSDDRGANTEAFF. In nucleotides, the CDR3 is TGTGCCAGCAGTGACGACAGGGGAGCTAACACTGAAGCTTTCTTT.

The genes are TRBV19 and TRBJ2-3; tentatively, D is TRBD1 or TRBD2 (6 bases each). CDR3 length equals 14 residues. Per germline, CDR1 LNHDA and CDR2 SQIVND (reference sequence). Between the trimmed V and J ends, which lost 6 bases and 0 bases, there was a span of 10 bases. The CDR3 nucleotides read TGTGCCAGTAGCAGGGGAGGTAGCACAGATACGCAGTATTTT. Protein: CASSRGGSTDTQYF.